The 14 T cell receptor beta chains below were found in one sample sequenced in a study of response to subunit inactivated influenza vaccine. Each CDR3 protein is one row after TCRdb ran MiXCR on the RT-PCR reads. This sample has under 850,000 distinct CDR3 sequences, with less than 20% found just once. The source was PBMCs from blood, collected 5 days after vaccination. These receptors came from a man between 50 and 59 years old who received an inactivated influenza vaccine.

This clonotype was observed a handful of times. This chain uses TRBV10-3 with TRBJ2-7; TRBD2 aligns across 8 bases. The CDR3 spans 12 residues. Trimming at V came to 9 bases and at J to 3 bases, leaving 4 bases not matched to a gene. Germline V gene data show CDR1 as ENHRY and CDR2 as SYGVKD. The CDR3: CAIAGDLYEQYF. CDR3 DNA sequence: TGTGCCATAGCGGGAGACCTCTACGAGCAGTACTTC.

This sequence joins TRBV6-1 and TRBJ2-7; 15 nucleotides agree with TRBD2. Looked up from germline, CDR1 is MNHNS and CDR2 is SASEGT. The CDR3 sequence is 17 residues long. V was clipped by 3 bases and J by 5 bases; unmatched bases: 8. The CDR3 spells CASSDRGLAGGQHEQYF. For the CDR3, the DNA is TGTGCCAGCAGTGACCGAGGACTAGCGGGGGGGCAGCACGAGCAGTACTTC.

This clonotype occurred many times. The V call is TRBV12-3 or TRBV12-4, the J call TRBJ1-2, with a tentative D call TRBD1 (6 bases). The ends were cut back, 6 bases at V and 4 bases at J, with 18 bases in the middle. The length of the CDR3 is 15 residues. In DNA form, the CDR3 reads TGTGCCAGCAGGCCTTGGGGGGGGCGAGGCTATGGCTACACCTTC. Residues: CASRPWGGRGYGYTF.

CDR3 coding DNA: TGTGCCAGCAGTTTGAGGATAGGGTATGAGCAGTTCTTC. It yields the protein CASSLRIGYEQFF. The chain carries TRBV12-3 or TRBV12-4 and TRBJ2-1; no firm D call. The CDR3 contains 13 residues. V lost 3 bases and J lost 8, with 11 bases in between.

A few counts support this clonotype. The chain recombines TRBV27 with TRBJ2-5; no clear D gene. The CDR3 consists of 13 residues. The germline V gene has CDR1 MNHEY and CDR2 SMNVEV (reference sequence). V lost 6 bases and J 0 bases, leaving 8 bases between the germline ends. For the CDR3, the DNA is TGTGCCAGCAGATTCGTCAACCAAGAGACCCAGTACTTC. It encodes CASRFVNQETQYF.

This chain connects TRBV29-1 to TRBJ2-5, with D perhaps matching TRBD2 (6 bases). CDR1 is SQVTM, CDR2 ANQGSEA, per germline. The CDR3 has 13 amino acids. V was pared by 0 bases and J by 5 bases, with 10 bases between. The CDR3 region is CSVEDGRGETQYF. CDR3 coding DNA: TGCAGCGTTGAAGACGGGCGGGGCGAGACCCAGTACTTC.

The V gene is TRBV28, the J gene TRBJ2-5; 7 bases map to TRBD1. CDR1 is MDHEN and CDR2 is SYDVKM in the germline V gene. This CDR3 spans 16 amino acids. J lost 1 base, V lost 7 bases, and 12 bases had no gene match. CDR3 sequence (DNA): TGTGCCAGCATCCCCCTTGGCAGGGGGACCCAAGAGACCCAGTACTTC. It translates to CASIPLGRGTQETQYF. The complete variable domain, with remaining parts taken from reference TRBV28 and TRBJ2-5, reads DVKVTQSSRYLVKRTGEKVFLECVQDMDHENMFWYRQDPGLGLRLIYFSYDVKMKEKGDIPEGYSVSREKKERFSLILESASTNQTSMYLCASIPLGRGTQETQYFGPGTRLLVL.

This clonotype was seen a few times. This rearrangement joins TRBV9 to TRBJ2-7; D may be TRBD1 (6 bases). V gave up 0 bases and J gave up 2 bases, with 12 bases separating them. Germline V gives CDR1 SGDLS, CDR2 YYNGEE. The CDR3 has 15 amino acids. CDR3 DNA sequence: TGTGCCAGCAGCGTAGGGGACATTCTTGCCTACGAGCAGTACTTC. It specifies CASSVGDILAYEQYF.

In its sample, this clonotype was seen many times. This sequence joins TRBV29-1 and TRBJ2-7; D is possibly TRBD1 or TRBD2 (6 bases each). V dropped 0 bases and J dropped 7 bases, with 16 bases sitting between them. Germline CDR1 SQVTM, CDR2 ANQGSEA. CDR3 length: 14 amino acids. In DNA form, the CDR3 reads TGCAGCGTTGAAGATCGGAGGGGGGCGGGGGAGCAGTACTTC. Translated, it gives CSVEDRRGAGEQYF.

The chain carries TRBV6-2 or TRBV6-3 and TRBJ2-7, with 12 bases matching TRBD2. The CDR3 is 18 residues long. In germline, CDR1 is MNHEY, CDR2 SVGEGT. V lost 5 bases to trimming and J lost 3 bases; unmatched junction nucleotides: 14. The DNA for the CDR3 is TGTGCCAGCAGTAGAAATCCTAGCGGGGGGGCTTTTTTCTACGAGCAGTACTTC. Amino acid sequence: CASSRNPSGGAFFYEQYF.

This clonotype was picked up many times. The chain combines TRBV24-1 with TRBJ2-1, with D hard to call. CDR1 is KGHDR, CDR2 SFDVKD, per germline. V gave up 7 bases and J gave up 4 bases, with 19 bases separating them. The CDR3 sequence is 16 residues long. The CDR3, as DNA: TGTGCCACCAGCCAACGAGCAGCTCTGGGGTACAATGAGCAGTTCTTC. Translated: CATSQRAALGYNEQFF.

V usage is TRBV4-3 and J usage is TRBJ2-7, with 10 bases identical to TRBD2. V was pared by 3 bases and J by 1 base, with 6 bases of the junction left unmatched. The germline V gene has CDR1 LGHNA and CDR2 YSLEER. This CDR3 comprises 16 residues. CDR3 region: CASSHLAGALSYEQYF. The CDR3 nucleotides read TGCGCCAGCAGCCACCTAGCGGGGGCGTTGTCCTACGAGCAGTACTTC.

The genes are TRBV2 and TRBJ1-1; D remains unclear. This CDR3 is built from 14 residues. The germline V gene has CDR1 SNHLY and CDR2 FYNNEI. Trimming removed 0 bases at V and 1 base at J, with 6 bases between. The CDR3 protein is CASSEALWNTEAFF. The CDR3 nucleotides read TGTGCCAGCAGTGAAGCGCTCTGGAACACTGAAGCTTTCTTT. Full variable domain (outside the CDR3, taken from reference TRBV2 and TRBJ1-1): EPEVTQTPSHQVTQMGQEVILRCVPISNHLYFYWYRQILGQKVEFLVSFYNNEISEKSEIFDDQFSVERPDGSNFTLKIRSTKLEDSAMYFCASSEALWNTEAFFGQGTRLTVV.

The CDR3, as DNA: TGTGCCAGCAGTTACTCTCGTGGCTATACGAATGAGCAGTTCTTC. This gives the protein CASSYSRGYTNEQFF. The chain joins TRBV6-2 or TRBV6-3 to TRBJ2-1; no firm D call. The CDR3 sequence is 15 residues long. Germline CDR1 reads MNHEY; CDR2 reads SVGEGT. The ends were cut back, 0 bases at V and 7 bases at J, with 13 bases in the middle.